The rows below give T cell receptor beta chains drawn from one sample of a study of control samples from healthy donors and cancer patients. The protocol was immunoSEQ multiplex PCR, while the TCRdb copy is restricted to in-frame clones and leaves out a portion. The table includes more than 95,000 clones, about 83% detected once. Sequencing was performed on blood. Receptor source: a woman in her forties or fifties in good health. The CDR3 runs from the conserved cysteine through the conserved F or W. The D gene is left open where the match is weak.

V	D	J	CDR3
TRBV9	.	TRBJ2-3	CASSVADSGTDTQYF
TRBV6-4	TRBD1	TRBJ2-3	CASSDGTGADTQYF
TRBV27	.	TRBJ2-3	CASSFRDTQYF
TRBV11-3	TRBD1	TRBJ2-3	CASSARQGATDTQYF
TRBV18	TRBD1	TRBJ2-3	CASSPLSGGNGRDTQYF
TRBV18	TRBD1	TRBJ1-1	CASSRSIPGQGYTEAFF
TRBV9	.	TRBJ2-7	CASSVGGLPYEQYF
TRBV4-2	.	TRBJ1-5	CASSQEWLSNQPQHF
TRBV6-2/TRBV6-3	TRBD1	TRBJ1-2	CASSLGQGGYTF
TRBV7-8	.	TRBJ2-3	CASSSPPGTDTQYF
TRBV11-3	TRBD1	TRBJ1-4	CASSSRPGQGAAKLFF
TRBV11-2	.	TRBJ2-5	CASSLSLPSGTQYF
TRBV14	TRBD1	TRBJ2-7	CASSQPDRALLVEQYF
TRBV5-1	.	TRBJ1-1	CASSLLRVDTEAFF
TRBV7-6	TRBD1	TRBJ1-1	CASSSGQGTEAFF
TRBV7-3	.	TRBJ2-1	CASSLARSGEQFF
TRBV7-2	.	TRBJ2-2	CASSLVRIRELFF
TRBV11-1	TRBD2	TRBJ2-3	CASSSLIAGETYTQYF
TRBV11-2	TRBD1	TRBJ1-4	CASSLVKGQGELFF
TRBV5-1	.	TRBJ1-4	CASSLGQSYEKLFF
TRBV29-1	TRBD2	TRBJ2-1	CSALGLAGVNEQFF
TRBV24-1	.	TRBJ1-5	CATSADGGGEGDQPQHF
TRBV6-2/TRBV6-3	.	TRBJ1-3	CASSETGSASGNTIYF
TRBV30	TRBD1	TRBJ2-7	CAWLPRQGDSYEQYF
TRBV3-1/TRBV3-2	TRBD2	TRBJ2-1	CASSQEVFGGGGNEQFF
TRBV11-3	.	TRBJ2-7	CASAQGQYEQYF
TRBV18	.	TRBJ1-1	CASSISVKKVLNTEAFF
TRBV5-1	TRBD1	TRBJ1-6	CASTEGTANSPLHF
TRBV10-3	.	TRBJ1-2	CAISESGDGYGYTF
TRBV18	.	TRBJ2-5	CASSPRQGETQYF
TRBV28	.	TRBJ1-5	CASSYQGMQNQPQHF
TRBV7-2	.	TRBJ1-1	CASSSNMGTEAFF
TRBV15	.	TRBJ1-1	CATSREHGYDTEAFF